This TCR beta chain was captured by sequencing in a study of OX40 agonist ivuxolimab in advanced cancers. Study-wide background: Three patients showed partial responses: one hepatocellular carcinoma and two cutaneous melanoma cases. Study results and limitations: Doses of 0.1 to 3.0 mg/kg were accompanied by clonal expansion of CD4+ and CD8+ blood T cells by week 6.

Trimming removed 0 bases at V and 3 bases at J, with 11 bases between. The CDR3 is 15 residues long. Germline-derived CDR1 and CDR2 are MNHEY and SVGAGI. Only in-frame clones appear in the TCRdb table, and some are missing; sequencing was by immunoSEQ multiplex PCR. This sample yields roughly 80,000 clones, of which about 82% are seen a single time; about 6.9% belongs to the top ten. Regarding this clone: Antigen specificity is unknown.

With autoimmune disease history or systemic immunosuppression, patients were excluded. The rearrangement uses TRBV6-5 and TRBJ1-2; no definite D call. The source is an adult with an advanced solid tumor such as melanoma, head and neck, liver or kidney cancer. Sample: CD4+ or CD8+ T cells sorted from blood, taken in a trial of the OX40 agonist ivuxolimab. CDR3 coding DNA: TGTGCCAGCAGTTACTCGGGAAGGGTCTACTATGGCTACACCTTC. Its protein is CASSYSGRVYYGYTF.